These T cell receptor beta chains were read from a single sample in a study of T cell repertoires in cytomegalovirus infection. These receptors' antigens are unknown. TCRdb reprocessed the reads with MiXCR, giving one entry per CDR3 protein. This table holds some 590,000 distinct CDR3 sequences, under 45% found once. Sequenced here: cultured PBMCs, sampled from culture after CMV antigen stimulation. Every receptor here comes from a human donor in good health (CMV status not recorded). Some clones in this sample may be carry-over from other donors' samples. Each CDR3 is given without its conserved first and last residue. Each record gives: clone size, V gene, J gene, CDR3 length, CDR3 protein. Clone size, where shown, is once, few, many, or a class for clones that have expanded.

-,TRBV19,TRBJ2-1,15,ASSTFLTSGSKDEQF
-,TRBV7-2,TRBJ2-7,13,ASSRGREGSYEQY
-,TRBV5-1,TRBJ2-5,12,ASSFLLGQETQY
-,TRBV19,TRBJ2-1,12,ASRRVGGHNEQF
-,TRBV7-2,TRBJ1-1,12,ASSPRPTATEAF
-,TRBV12-3/TRBV12-4,TRBJ2-2,11,ASSLYVTGELF
-,TRBV7-9,TRBJ2-3,15,ASSLAHRGAKRDTQY
few,TRBV7-8,TRBJ2-7,12,ASTFGTSPYEQY
-,TRBV27,TRBJ2-3,11,ASSFERERSQY
-,TRBV7-2,TRBJ2-1,14,ASSLARLAGNNEQF
many,TRBV7-8,TRBJ1-2,12,ASSRVRANYGYT
-,TRBV12-3/TRBV12-4,TRBJ2-7,14,ASSLARTGSDYEQY
-,TRBV2,TRBJ2-7,11,ASRLDPPGEQY
once,TRBV11-2,TRBJ2-1,13,ASSPPGSSPFEQF
-,TRBV11-2,TRBJ2-4,13,ASSSLTGGENIQY
-,TRBV19,TRBJ1-1,12,ASSMWRGNTEAF
-,TRBV4-1,TRBJ2-3,14,ASSQDRAGDQDTQY
few,TRBV7-9,TRBJ2-2,15,ASSLRLAGGRTGELF
few,TRBV11-2,TRBJ2-4,12,ASSQTDPKGIQY
-,TRBV11-2,TRBJ2-7,11,ASSYRSSYEQY
-,TRBV7-6,TRBJ1-1,11,ASSLGDRSEAF
once,TRBV6-2/TRBV6-3,TRBJ2-7,12,ASSYSRGSNEQY